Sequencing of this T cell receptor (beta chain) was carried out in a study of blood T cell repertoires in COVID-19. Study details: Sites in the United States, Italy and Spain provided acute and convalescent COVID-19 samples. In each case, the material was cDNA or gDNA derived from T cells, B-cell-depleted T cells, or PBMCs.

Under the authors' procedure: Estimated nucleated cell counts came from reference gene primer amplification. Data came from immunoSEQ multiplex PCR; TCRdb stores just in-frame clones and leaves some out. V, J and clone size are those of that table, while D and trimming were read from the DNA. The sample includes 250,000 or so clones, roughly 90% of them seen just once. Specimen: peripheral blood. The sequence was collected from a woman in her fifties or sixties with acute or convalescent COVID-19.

CDR3 region: CASSPQGQGGNNSPLHF. As DNA, the CDR3 is TGCGCCAGCAGCCCCCAGGGACAGGGGGGAAATAATTCACCCCTCCACTTT. The rearrangement uses TRBV5-1 and TRBJ1-6; 11 bases fit TRBD1. Per germline, CDR1 SGHRS and CDR2 YFSETQ. V lost 4 bases and J lost 5; bases outside the gene matches: 8. This CDR3 has 17 residues.